This TCR beta chain was found in a study of control samples from healthy donors and cancer patients. Germline loops: CDR1 SNHLY, CDR2 FYNNEI. The CDR3 consists of 15 residues. Trimming removed 5 bases from V and 3 bases from J; junction bases left unmatched: 4. The assay was immunoSEQ multiplex PCR, and TCRdb's table has in-frame clones only and misses some. The table shows 110,000 to 150,000 clones, with roughly 89% occurring only once. The chain uses TRBV2 and TRBJ1-6; 7 nucleotides match TRBD1. The specimen was blood. The receptor's source is a man aged 18 to 35 in good health. CDR3 amino acids: CASSPDRVYNSPLHF. The CDR3 nucleotides are TGTGCCAGCAGTCCCGACAGGGTCTATAATTCACCCCTCCACTTT.